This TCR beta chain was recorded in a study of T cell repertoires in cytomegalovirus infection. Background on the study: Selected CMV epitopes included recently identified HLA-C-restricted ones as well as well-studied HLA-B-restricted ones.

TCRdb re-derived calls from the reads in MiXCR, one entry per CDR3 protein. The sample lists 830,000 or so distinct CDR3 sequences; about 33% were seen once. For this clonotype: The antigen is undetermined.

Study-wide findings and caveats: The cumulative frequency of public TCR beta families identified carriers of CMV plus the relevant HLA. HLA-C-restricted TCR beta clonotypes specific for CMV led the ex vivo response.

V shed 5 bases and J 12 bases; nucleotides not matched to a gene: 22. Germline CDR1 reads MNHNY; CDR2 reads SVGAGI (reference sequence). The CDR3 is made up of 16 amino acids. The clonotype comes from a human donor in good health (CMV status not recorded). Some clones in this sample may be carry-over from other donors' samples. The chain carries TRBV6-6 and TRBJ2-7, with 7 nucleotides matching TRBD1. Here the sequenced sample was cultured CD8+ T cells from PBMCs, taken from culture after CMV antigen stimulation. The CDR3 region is CASSGSGTVGFYEWYF. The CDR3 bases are TGTGCCAGCAGTGGATCCGGGACAGTGGGGTTCTACGAGTGGTACTTC.